The clone carrying this T cell receptor (beta chain) occurred a few times. Its antigen is unidentified. This sample stems from a study of CD8 T cells in ankylosing spondylitis. Overall study findings and caveats: Those disease-linked clones were CD8+; they were also relatively rare in peripheral blood. Significant enrichment of disease-linked clones was reported in matched ankylosing spondylitis synovial fluid.

Quantitative 5'-RACE was performed with molecular barcodes, and it yielded the TCR beta libraries. TCRdb passed the 5' RACE reads through MiXCR, listing each CDR3 protein once. Here the sample spans 85,000 to 90,000 distinct CDR3 sequences, approximately 30% being singletons. CDR3 length: 20 residues. The ends were cut back, 4 bases at V and 0 bases at J, with 23 bases in the middle. Germline CDR1 is SGHRS and CDR2 is YFSETQ. Sequenced: blood, either unsorted or a sorted T cell fraction (not recorded which). This clonotype originated in a male donor with ankylosing spondylitis or in good health (not recorded which). The genes are TRBV5-1 and TRBJ2-6, with D possibly called TRBD1 or TRBD2 (5 bases each). CDR3 sequence reads: CASSLRQRGSSLSGANVLTF. DNA for the CDR3: TGCGCCAGCAGCCTCCGACAGAGGGGATCGTCACTCTCTGGGGCCAACGTCCTGACTTTC. Variable domain in full (rest from reference TRBV5-1 and TRBJ2-6): KAGVTQTPRYLIKTRGQQVTLSCSPISGHRSVSWYQQTPGQGLQFLFEYFSETQRNKGNFPGRFSGRQFSNSRSEMNVSTLELGDSALYLCASSLRQRGSSLSGANVLTFGAGSRLTVL.